The 9 T cell receptor beta chains presented below share a single source sample, sequenced in a study of cytomegalovirus exposure and HLA in healthy donors. Measured with immunoSEQ multiplex PCR; TCRdb has only the in-frame clones, and not every one. The table has 150,000 to 200,000 clones, approximately 80% seen once. The sample taken for sequencing was PBMCs. The receptors stem from a man younger than 35 in good health and CMV-seropositive.

The chain couples TRBV27 to TRBJ2-1; TRBD2 is a possible D gene (5 bases). The germline V gene has CDR1 MNHEY and CDR2 SMNVEV (reference sequence). Trimming pared 6 bases from V and 5 bases from J, leaving 32 bases between. The CDR3 is 20 residues long. The CDR3 DNA sequence: TGTGCCAGCAGACCGTTCGGCGGGCCCGGAATAGTGCCGGCAGACAATGAGCAGTTCTTC. The encoded protein is CASRPFGGPGIVPADNEQFF.

Only one count was recorded for this clone. One end of the junction is discordant with germline, which a read error may explain. Written as DNA, the CDR3 is TGTGCCAGCAGTCATGGACAGGGCGTCTCGGACTTC. It yields the protein CASSHGQGVSDF. The chain links TRBV6-1 to TRBJ2-7; 8 bases map to TRBD1. This CDR3 spans 12 amino acids. CDR1 and CDR2 (germline): MNHNS, SASEGT.

V usage is TRBV6-1 and J usage is TRBJ2-7, with D perhaps matching TRBD1 (5 bases). Per the germline V gene, CDR1 is MNHNS and CDR2 is SASEGT. The V gene lost 0 bases and the J gene lost 4 bases, with 19 bases spanning the gap. This CDR3 comprises 17 residues. The chain's CDR3 is CASSEARGAHRSYEQYF. The CDR3 DNA sequence: TGTGCCAGCAGTGAAGCCCGCGGAGCTCACAGGTCTTACGAGCAGTACTTC.

The chain combines TRBV19 with TRBJ1-5; 7 nucleotides align to TRBD1. Germline assignment: CDR1 LNHDA and CDR2 SQIVND (reference sequence). This CDR3 has 15 amino acids. Trimming cost V 0 bases and J 5 bases; bases outside gene matches: 4. Here the CDR3 reads CASSIEGTDYQPQHF. CDR3 DNA sequence: TGTGCCAGTAGTATAGAGGGGACAGACTATCAGCCCCAGCATTTT.

The rearrangement links TRBV25-1 to TRBJ2-7, with D maybe TRBD1 (5 bases). The CDR3 extends over 11 amino acids. Trimming cost V 6 bases and J 3 bases, with 6 bases left between them. CDR1 and CDR2 (germline): MGHDK, SYGVNS. The CDR3 region has the DNA TGTGCCAGCAGGCAGGGCTACGAGCAGTACTTC. Translating it yields CASRQGYEQYF.

The gene calls are TRBV27 and TRBJ2-1; D is uncertain. The CDR3 runs 13 residues. Trimming removed 6 bases at V and 1 base at J, with 7 bases between. CDR1 is MNHEY and CDR2 is SMNVEV in the germline V gene (reference sequence). The CDR3 nucleotides are TGTGCCAGCAGGGGCAGTTCCTACAATGAGCAGTTCTTC. Its protein is CASRGSSYNEQFF.

In DNA, the CDR3 is TGTGCCAGCAGCTTGATGCGGAATGAGCAGTTCTTC. This gives the protein CASSLMRNEQFF. The rearrangement joins TRBV5-8 to TRBJ2-1; D not certain. Germline assignment: CDR1 SGHTS and CDR2 YDEGEE. V lost 1 base, J lost 7 bases, and 6 bases lay in between. The CDR3 is 12 amino acids.

J is TRBJ2-5 and V is TRBV21-1; the table's TRBD1 call for D was not verified on the DNA. TRBV21-1 is flagged as a pseudogene. The CDR3 has 16 amino acids. The CDR3 bases are TGTGCCAGCAGCCCCGGGGACAGGGGTCAGACAGAGACCCAGTACTTC. The encoded protein is CASSPGDRGQTETQYF.

The chain employs TRBV4-3 and TRBJ2-5; no reliable D call. Trimming stripped 1 base from V and 5 bases from J, with 8 bases between. Germline V gives CDR1 LGHNA, CDR2 YSLEER. This CDR3 contains 13 residues. This chain's CDR3 is CASSQVLRETQYF. CDR3 DNA: TGCGCCAGCAGCCAAGTCCTTCGGGAGACCCAGTACTTC.